These T cell receptor beta chains were read from a single sample in a study of cytomegalovirus exposure and HLA in healthy donors. Data came from immunoSEQ multiplex PCR; TCRdb stores just in-frame clones and leaves some out. Of 150,000 to 200,000 clones in the sample, around 76% are singletons; the top ten hold around 1.9%. Sequencing was done on a sample of PBMCs. The receptors here all came from a man aged 30 to 45 in good health and CMV-seronegative. CDR3s include the opening cysteine and the closing phenylalanine or tryptophan. Each record gives: D gene, CDR3 length, V gene, J gene, clone size, CDR3 DNA, CDR3 protein. A D gene is named only where the DNA matches it firmly. Some rows have no size entry. The others give once, few or many, or a class for an expanded clone.

D gene: -
CDR3 length: 11
V gene: TRBV28
J gene: TRBJ1-6
clone size: -
CDR3 DNA: TGTGCCAGCAGCGGGGATTCACCCCTCCACTTT
CDR3 protein: CASSGDSPLHF

D gene: -
CDR3 length: 15
V gene: TRBV11-2
J gene: TRBJ1-2
clone size: -
CDR3 DNA: TGTGCCAGCAGCTTAGATTGGGGGGGCTACTATGGCTACACCTTC
CDR3 protein: CASSLDWGGYYGYTF

D gene: TRBD1
CDR3 length: 16
V gene: TRBV25-1
J gene: TRBJ2-3
clone size: -
CDR3 DNA: TGTGCCAGCAGTGAATTGGGGGACAGGGGGCCAGATACGCAGTATTTT
CDR3 protein: CASSELGDRGPDTQYF

D gene: TRBD1
CDR3 length: 14
V gene: TRBV9
J gene: TRBJ2-1
clone size: -
CDR3 DNA: TGTGCCAGCAGCGTCCGAGTAGGGGGCGATGAGCAGTTCTTC
CDR3 protein: CASSVRVGGDEQFF

D gene: TRBD2
CDR3 length: 14
V gene: TRBV10-2
J gene: TRBJ2-6
clone size: few
CDR3 DNA: TGCGCCACTACGAGCGGGACTGGGGCCAACGTCCTGACTTTC
CDR3 protein: CATTSGTGANVLTF

D gene: -
CDR3 length: 16
V gene: TRBV7-9
J gene: TRBJ2-3
clone size: -
CDR3 DNA: TGTGCCAGCAGCTTAGAGGCTGCTAGCGGCACAGATACGCAGTATTTT
CDR3 protein: CASSLEAASGTDTQYF

D gene: -
CDR3 length: 15
V gene: TRBV9
J gene: TRBJ2-1
clone size: -
CDR3 DNA: TGTGCCAGCAGCGTAGCCGGTTACTCCTACAATGAGCAGTTCTTC
CDR3 protein: CASSVAGYSYNEQFF

D gene: TRBD2
CDR3 length: 16
V gene: TRBV7-9
J gene: TRBJ2-5
clone size: few
CDR3 DNA: TGTGCCAGCAGCTTAGTTGACGGCGGGGGAAAGTGGACCCAGTACTTC
CDR3 protein: CASSLVDGGGKWTQYF

D gene: -
CDR3 length: 12
V gene: TRBV4-1
J gene: TRBJ2-7
clone size: -
CDR3 DNA: TGCGCCAGCAGCCAAGACGGTCACGAGCAGTACTTC
CDR3 protein: CASSQDGHEQYF

D gene: -
CDR3 length: 15
V gene: TRBV27
J gene: TRBJ2-7
clone size: -
CDR3 DNA: TGTGCCAGCAGACAGATGGCGGGGGCTGCTAACGAGCAGTACTTC
CDR3 protein: CASRQMAGAANEQYF

D gene: -
CDR3 length: 15
V gene: TRBV18
J gene: TRBJ2-1
clone size: -
CDR3 DNA: TGTGCCAGCTCACCCGGCGGGGCTCGAAATAATGAGCAGTTCTTC
CDR3 protein: CASSPGGARNNEQFF

D gene: -
CDR3 length: 15
V gene: TRBV11-2
J gene: TRBJ1-6
clone size: -
CDR3 DNA: TGTGCCAGCAGCTTAGGGTCAGGGATGAATTCACCCCTCCACTTT
CDR3 protein: CASSLGSGMNSPLHF

D gene: TRBD1
CDR3 length: 14
V gene: TRBV27
J gene: TRBJ2-1
clone size: once
CDR3 DNA: TGTGCCAGCAGTTCCGGGACAGGGATCAATGAGCAGTTCTTC
CDR3 protein: CASSSGTGINEQFF

D gene: TRBD1
CDR3 length: 12
V gene: TRBV28
J gene: TRBJ1-2
clone size: -
CDR3 DNA: TGTGCCAGCATCCAGGGGGTGGACGGCTACACCTTC
CDR3 protein: CASIQGVDGYTF

D gene: -
CDR3 length: 17
V gene: TRBV10-2
J gene: TRBJ2-1
clone size: -
CDR3 DNA: TGCGCCAGCAGTGAGTCCATGGCTAGCGCAGTATACAATGAGCAGTTCTTC
CDR3 protein: CASSESMASAVYNEQFF

D gene: -
CDR3 length: 12
V gene: TRBV21-1
J gene: TRBJ2-7
clone size: -
CDR3 DNA: TGTGCCAGCAGCAAATCTAGCGGCCCAACCAACTTC
CDR3 protein: CASSKSSGPTNF

D gene: -
CDR3 length: 14
V gene: TRBV28
J gene: TRBJ2-2
clone size: -
CDR3 DNA: TGTGCCAGCAGTTTTGATGGGGAGGCCGGGGAGCTGTTTTTT
CDR3 protein: CASSFDGEAGELFF

D gene: TRBD1
CDR3 length: 16
V gene: TRBV2
J gene: TRBJ2-5
clone size: -
CDR3 DNA: TGTGCCAGCAGTGCAAGCACAGACAGGGACCGTGGGACCCAGTACTTC
CDR3 protein: CASSASTDRDRGTQYF

D gene: TRBD2
CDR3 length: 11
V gene: TRBV28
J gene: TRBJ2-3
clone size: -
CDR3 DNA: TGTGCCACCCGGGGGGCAGATACGCAGTATTTT
CDR3 protein: CATRGADTQYF

D gene: -
CDR3 length: 14
V gene: TRBV29-1
J gene: TRBJ2-1
clone size: -
CDR3 DNA: TGCAGCGTGAACTATTTTAGCTCCTACAATGAGCAGTTCTTC
CDR3 protein: CSVNYFSSYNEQFF

D gene: TRBD2
CDR3 length: 16
V gene: TRBV7-9
J gene: TRBJ2-1
clone size: -
CDR3 DNA: TGTGCCAGCAGCTTAGCGCTAACTAGCGGGAGCTATGAGCAGTTCTTC
CDR3 protein: CASSLALTSGSYEQFF

D gene: TRBD2
CDR3 length: 16
V gene: TRBV19
J gene: TRBJ2-1
clone size: -
CDR3 DNA: TGTGCCAGTAGTATAAGGCTACTAGCGGCTTACAATGAGCAGTTCTTC
CDR3 protein: CASSIRLLAAYNEQFF

D gene: TRBD1
CDR3 length: 17
V gene: TRBV6-1
J gene: TRBJ1-6
clone size: -
CDR3 DNA: TGTGCCAGCAGTGACCCAGATGGGACAGGGAGCAATTCACCCCTCCACTTT
CDR3 protein: CASSDPDGTGSNSPLHF

D gene: -
CDR3 length: 15
V gene: TRBV4-1
J gene: TRBJ2-5
clone size: once
CDR3 DNA: TGCGCCAGCAGCCAAGATCCGGCAGGGAGGGAGACCCAGTACTTC
CDR3 protein: CASSQDPAGRETQYF

D gene: -
CDR3 length: 14
V gene: TRBV15
J gene: TRBJ2-2
clone size: -
CDR3 DNA: TGTGCCACCAGCAGGGGGGGAGTGGCCGGGGAGCTGTTTTTT
CDR3 protein: CATSRGGVAGELFF

D gene: TRBD2
CDR3 length: 14
V gene: TRBV10-3
J gene: TRBJ2-3
clone size: -
CDR3 DNA: TGTGCCGTTCAGGGCGGGAGCGGGGCCGATACGCAGTATTTT
CDR3 protein: CAVQGGSGADTQYF

D gene: TRBD1
CDR3 length: 13
V gene: TRBV30
J gene: TRBJ2-7
clone size: -
CDR3 DNA: TGTGCCTGGATCAGGCCAGGGGGCTACGAGCAGTACTTC
CDR3 protein: CAWIRPGGYEQYF

D gene: -
CDR3 length: 14
V gene: TRBV2
J gene: TRBJ2-7
clone size: -
CDR3 DNA: TGTGCCAGCAGTGAGCAGGCGAGTAGCTACGAGCAGTACTTC
CDR3 protein: CASSEQASSYEQYF

D gene: TRBD1
CDR3 length: 14
V gene: TRBV28
J gene: TRBJ1-1
clone size: -
CDR3 DNA: TGTGCCAGCAGTTCGGGACAGCCACCGGGCGGGGCTTTCTTT
CDR3 protein: CASSSGQPPGGAFF

D gene: -
CDR3 length: 14
V gene: TRBV25-1
J gene: TRBJ1-2
clone size: -
CDR3 DNA: TGTGCCAGCAGTGAGCCCGGACGGGAGTATGGCTACACCTTC
CDR3 protein: CASSEPGREYGYTF

D gene: -
CDR3 length: 13
V gene: TRBV5-1
J gene: TRBJ2-5
clone size: -
CDR3 DNA: TGCGCCAGCAGCTGGGGCGCGGGGGAGACCCAGTACTTC
CDR3 protein: CASSWGAGETQYF

D gene: TRBD2
CDR3 length: 14
V gene: TRBV29-1
J gene: TRBJ2-7
clone size: once
CDR3 DNA: TGCAGCGTGGGGGGGACTAGCGCGACCTACGAGCAGTACTTC
CDR3 protein: CSVGGTSATYEQYF

D gene: -
CDR3 length: 13
V gene: TRBV28
J gene: TRBJ2-7
clone size: -
CDR3 DNA: TGTGCCAGCAGTTTTATCGGGGTCCCCGAGCAGTACTTC
CDR3 protein: CASSFIGVPEQYF

D gene: -
CDR3 length: 11
V gene: TRBV21-1
J gene: TRBJ2-7
clone size: -
CDR3 DNA: TGTGCCATCCCCCCTAGGGCAGGGGAGTACTTC
CDR3 protein: CAIPPRAGEYF

D gene: -
CDR3 length: 14
V gene: TRBV10-3
J gene: TRBJ2-3
clone size: -
CDR3 DNA: TGTGCCATCAGGGACAACCAAAACACAGATACGCAGTATTTT
CDR3 protein: CAIRDNQNTDTQYF

D gene: -
CDR3 length: 17
V gene: TRBV27
J gene: TRBJ1-5
clone size: -
CDR3 DNA: TGTGCCAGCAGCACCGCCGTGGGCGGGGCCCCGGGGCAGCCCCAGCATTTT
CDR3 protein: CASSTAVGGAPGQPQHF

D gene: TRBD2
CDR3 length: 14
V gene: TRBV7-3
J gene: TRBJ2-1
clone size: few
CDR3 DNA: TGTGCCAGCAGCTCCGACCAGCGGGAGGGTGAGCAGTTCTTC
CDR3 protein: CASSSDQREGEQFF

D gene: -
CDR3 length: 15
V gene: TRBV27
J gene: TRBJ2-7
clone size: -
CDR3 DNA: TGTGCCAGCAGTTTCTCCCTAGCGACAGCCTACGAGCAGTACTTC
CDR3 protein: CASSFSLATAYEQYF

D gene: TRBD1
CDR3 length: 11
V gene: TRBV19
J gene: TRBJ1-2
clone size: few
CDR3 DNA: TGTGCCGTAAGGGACAGGGGTGGCTACACCTTC
CDR3 protein: CAVRDRGGYTF

D gene: -
CDR3 length: 15
V gene: TRBV7-9
J gene: TRBJ2-1
clone size: few
CDR3 DNA: TGTGCCAGCAGCTTAGCCAGGGGTTACAACAATGAGCAGTTCTTC
CDR3 protein: CASSLARGYNNEQFF

D gene: -
CDR3 length: 15
V gene: TRBV19
J gene: TRBJ1-6
clone size: -
CDR3 DNA: TGTGCCAGTAGTATCACCAGGGTTGCTAATTCACCCCTCCACTTT
CDR3 protein: CASSITRVANSPLHF

D gene: -
CDR3 length: 15
V gene: TRBV6-5
J gene: TRBJ2-2
clone size: -
CDR3 DNA: TGTGCCAGCAGCCTCGGGACACTTAACACCGGGGAGCTGTTTTTT
CDR3 protein: CASSLGTLNTGELFF

D gene: TRBD1
CDR3 length: 12
V gene: TRBV5-1
J gene: TRBJ1-1
clone size: -
CDR3 DNA: TGCGCCAGCAGCTTGGAAGGGGGCGTAGCTTTCTTT
CDR3 protein: CASSLEGGVAFF

D gene: TRBD2
CDR3 length: 14
V gene: TRBV7-3
J gene: TRBJ2-3
clone size: -
CDR3 DNA: TGTGCCAGCAGTGGGACTAGCGGCCCAGATACGCAGTATTTT
CDR3 protein: CASSGTSGPDTQYF

D gene: -
CDR3 length: 11
V gene: TRBV29-1
J gene: TRBJ1-2
clone size: once
CDR3 DNA: TGCAGCGTTGACAGGGGCTATGGCTACACCTTC
CDR3 protein: CSVDRGYGYTF

D gene: -
CDR3 length: 13
V gene: TRBV7-3
J gene: TRBJ2-7
clone size: -
CDR3 DNA: TGTGCCAGCAGCTCAGAGACAGGCAACGAGCAGTACTTC
CDR3 protein: CASSSETGNEQYF

D gene: -
CDR3 length: 15
V gene: TRBV5-1
J gene: TRBJ2-1
clone size: -
CDR3 DNA: TGCGCCAGCAGCACCCAGGGCGGCGGCTACAATGAGCAGTTCTTC
CDR3 protein: CASSTQGGGYNEQFF

D gene: TRBD1
CDR3 length: 16
V gene: TRBV6-5
J gene: TRBJ2-7
clone size: -
CDR3 DNA: TGTGCCAGCAGTTACGGGGGACAGGGACGGCGCTCCGAGCAGTACTTC
CDR3 protein: CASSYGGQGRRSEQYF

D gene: -
CDR3 length: 14
V gene: TRBV6-5
J gene: TRBJ1-2
clone size: -
CDR3 DNA: TGTGCCAGCAGCCCAGACAGGCTCAGGAGAGGCTACACCTTC
CDR3 protein: CASSPDRLRRGYTF

D gene: TRBD2
CDR3 length: 15
V gene: TRBV9
J gene: TRBJ2-1
clone size: -
CDR3 DNA: TGTGCCAGCAGCGTAGGGGCCCGGGGGGGAAGTGAGCAGTTCTTC
CDR3 protein: CASSVGARGGSEQFF

D gene: -
CDR3 length: 12
V gene: TRBV7-9
J gene: TRBJ1-2
clone size: few
CDR3 DNA: TGTGCCAGCAACTCTCCCCCCCATGGCTACACCTTC
CDR3 protein: CASNSPPHGYTF

D gene: TRBD2
CDR3 length: 17
V gene: TRBV2
J gene: TRBJ2-1
clone size: -
CDR3 DNA: TGTGCCAGCAGCGATCACGGGAGGGCCGACTCCTACAATGAGCAGTTCTTC
CDR3 protein: CASSDHGRADSYNEQFF

D gene: -
CDR3 length: 15
V gene: TRBV2
J gene: TRBJ2-3
clone size: -
CDR3 DNA: TGTGCCAGCAGTGAAGAGAGCGAAGGCACAGATACGCAGTATTTT
CDR3 protein: CASSEESEGTDTQYF

D gene: TRBD2
CDR3 length: 14
V gene: TRBV19
J gene: TRBJ2-7
clone size: -
CDR3 DNA: TGTGCCAGTAGTACCTCGGGAGGGCTCTACGAGCAGTACTTC
CDR3 protein: CASSTSGGLYEQYF

D gene: -
CDR3 length: 12
V gene: TRBV2
J gene: TRBJ1-2
clone size: -
CDR3 DNA: TGTGCCAGCAGTGCAGGGGACTATGGCTACACCTTC
CDR3 protein: CASSAGDYGYTF

D gene: TRBD2
CDR3 length: 15
V gene: TRBV19
J gene: TRBJ2-1
clone size: -
CDR3 DNA: TGTGCCAGTAGTCAGGGACTAGCGGAGAACAATGAGCAGTTCTTC
CDR3 protein: CASSQGLAENNEQFF

D gene: -
CDR3 length: 12
V gene: TRBV7-9
J gene: TRBJ1-1
clone size: -
CDR3 DNA: TGTGCCAGCAGCCACAGGAACACTGAAGCTTTCTTT
CDR3 protein: CASSHRNTEAFF

D gene: TRBD2
CDR3 length: 16
V gene: TRBV9
J gene: TRBJ2-5
clone size: few
CDR3 DNA: TGTGCCAGCAGCGACGGGGGAGGGAGGGCCGGGGAGACCCAGTACTTC
CDR3 protein: CASSDGGGRAGETQYF

D gene: TRBD1
CDR3 length: 17
V gene: TRBV5-1
J gene: TRBJ2-6
clone size: -
CDR3 DNA: TGCGCCAGCAGCTTGGCCACAGGGGGCTCTGGGGCCAACGTCCTGACTTTC
CDR3 protein: CASSLATGGSGANVLTF